This entry describes one T cell receptor (beta chain). What it binds is unknown. A read error may produce the germline difference seen at one junction end. The data are from a study of CD8 T cells in ankylosing spondylitis. CDR1 and CDR2 (germline): SEHNR, FQNEAQ (reference sequence). CDR3 length: 15 amino acids. Quantitative 5'-RACE was performed with molecular barcodes, and it yielded the TCR beta libraries. TCRdb re-analysed the 5' RACE reads in MiXCR, keeping a single row per CDR3 protein. The sample lists under 450,000 distinct CDR3 sequences, about a sixth occurring once. Notes on the study in general: Matched synovial fluid from ankylosing spondylitis patients was reported to be enriched for disease-linked clones. A TCR beta motif of 7 to 9 highly homologous variants seemed to mark ankylosing spondylitis blood.

The TCR comes from a male donor with ankylosing spondylitis. The sample consisted of blood, either unsorted or a sorted T cell fraction (not recorded which). The chain combines TRBV7-9 with TRBJ2-1; 9 positions agree with TRBD1. The CDR3: CSSSLGDRAYNEQFF. For the CDR3, the DNA is TGTTCCAGCAGCTTAGGGGACAGGGCCTACAATGAGCAGTTCTTC.